The 18 T cell receptor beta chains listed next were all sequenced from one sample in a study of breast tumors, draining lymph nodes, adjacent tissues. TCRdb itself ran the multiplex PCR reads through MiXCR, one entry per CDR3 protein. The sample contains 200,000 or so distinct CDR3 sequences, approximately 30% of which appear only once. The lymph nodes were axillary draining lymph nodes from breast cancer patients. The sample was axillary lymph node tissue. Receptor source: a female donor with breast cancer. Some clones in this sample may be carry-over from other donors' samples.

This clonotype was picked up many times. In DNA, the CDR3 is TGTGCCAGCAGGAATCCAGGGGGATCACCCCTCCACTTT. As protein: CASRNPGGSPLHF. The gene calls are TRBV6-5 and TRBJ1-6; 7 bases match TRBD1. Germline lookup yields CDR1 MNHEY and CDR2 SVGAGI. There are 13 residues in the CDR3. Losses at the gene ends were 6 bases for V and 10 bases for J; bases not matched to a gene: 6.

The V gene is TRBV19, the J gene TRBJ2-5, with 12 bases fitting TRBD1. The CDR3 contains 17 residues. The V gene end was trimmed by 1 base and the J gene end by 5 bases; junction bases not matched to a gene: 8. Per germline, CDR1 LNHDA and CDR2 SQIVND (reference sequence). The CDR3: CASSIVGTGGALETQYF. As DNA, the CDR3 is TGTGCCAGTAGTATAGTCGGGACAGGGGGCGCGTTGGAGACCCAGTACTTC.

This clonotype was counted at least ten times. The rearrangement uses TRBV9 and TRBJ2-3; TRBD2 aligns across 8 bases. The CDR3 spans 15 residues. Germline V lookup: CDR1 SGDLS, CDR2 YYNGEE. Trimming cost V 4 bases and J 8 bases; bases outside gene matches: 12. DNA of the CDR3: TGTGCCAGCAGCCCCCCAGCGGGGGCTGGGGCTACGCAGTATTTT. This translates into CASSPPAGAGATQYF.

Concerning this clonotype: A much more abundant neighbour one base away suggests this may be a read error. The chain employs TRBV6-5 and TRBJ2-7; D possibly matches TRBD1 or TRBD2 (6 bases each). CDR1 and CDR2 from the germline V gene are MNHEY and SVGAGI. This CDR3 comprises 15 residues. This chain's CDR3 is CAGSSQGRGGYEQYF. CDR3 DNA sequence: TGTGCCGGCAGTTCCCAGGGCAGGGGAGGCTACGAGCAGTACTTC.

The V call is TRBV9, the J call TRBJ2-3; 8 nucleotides line up with TRBD2. Germline-derived CDR1 and CDR2 are SGDLS and YYNGEE. Germline trimming cut 4 bases from V and 7 bases from J; bases unmatched to any gene: 17. This CDR3 is 17 amino acids long. The chain's CDR3 is CASSSHSGGGLGNTQYF. For the CDR3, the DNA is TGTGCCAGCAGCTCTCACAGCGGGGGAGGATTGGGAAATACGCAGTATTTT.

Ten or more counts support this clonotype. The CDR3 DNA reads as TGTGCCACCAGTGATTCGGGACAGGGGGCCGGGGAGCTGTTTTTT. As protein: CATSDSGQGAGELFF. The V gene is TRBV24-1, the J gene TRBJ2-2; the match to TRBD1 covers 11 bases. The J segment lost 6 bases and the V segment lost 2 bases, leaving 1 base of the junction unmatched. The germline V gene has CDR1 KGHDR and CDR2 SFDVKD. This CDR3 has 15 residues.

This clonotype was counted at least ten times. The J gene is TRBJ2-1, the V gene TRBV25-1; 8 bases agree with TRBD1. J gave up 5 bases and V 5 bases, and 2 bases lay outside the gene matches. Per germline, CDR1 MGHDK and CDR2 SYGVNS. The CDR3 has 13 residues. The CDR3 coding sequence is TGTGCCAGCAGTAGGACAGGGCACAATGAGCAGTTCTTC. Translating gives CASSRTGHNEQFF.

A note on this clonotype: A much larger clone lies a single base off, so this may be a read error. The CDR3 does not end in the conserved phenylalanine or tryptophan, so this is likely a read error. This chain joins TRBV12-3 or TRBV12-4 and TRBJ2-1; the D is unclear. Trimming took off 6 bases at V and 2 bases at J, with 14 bases between the two ends. This CDR3 is built from 15 residues. This CDR3 is CASRSQEPAYNEQFL. The CDR3 nucleotides read TGTGCCAGCAGGTCTCAGGAGCCTGCCTACAATGAGCAGTTCCTC.

This clonotype occurred many times. The chain links TRBV6-1 to TRBJ1-6, with no clear D. Germline V gene sequence: CDR1 MNHNS, CDR2 SASEGT. V was clipped by 1 base and J by 9 bases, with 10 bases between them. CDR3 length equals 14 residues. The CDR3 is CASSEVGRFSPLHF. The CDR3 coding sequence is TGTGCCAGCAGTGAAGTGGGCAGGTTTTCACCCCTCCACTTT.

To note about this clonotype: A much more abundant neighbour one base away suggests this may be a read error. This sequence joins TRBV7-9 and TRBJ2-4; D is possibly TRBD1 or TRBD2 (5 bases each). The CDR3 runs to 17 residues. Germline assignment: CDR1 SEHNR and CDR2 FQNEAQ (reference sequence). V was shortened by 1 base and J by 4 bases, with 17 bases between the two germline ends. The CDR3 sequence: CASSLDGGRAGKNIQYF. Here the CDR3 DNA reads TGTGCCAGCAGCTTAGACGGTGGGCGGGCAGGGAAAAACATTCAGTACTTC. Variable domain in full (rest from reference TRBV7-9 and TRBJ2-4): DTGVSQNPRHKITKRGQNVTFRCDPISEHNRLYWYRQTLGQGPEFLTYFQNEAQLEKSRLLSDRFSAERPKGSFSTLEIQRTEQGDSAMYLCASSLDGGRAGKNIQYFGAGTRLSVL.

V is TRBV20-1 and J is TRBJ1-4; the match to TRBD1 covers 8 bases. In germline, CDR1 is DFQATT, CDR2 SNEGSKA (reference sequence). Losses at the gene ends were 2 bases for V and 10 bases for J; bases not matched to a gene: 6. The CDR3 spans 13 residues. CDR3 in amino acids: CSARKQGEGKLFF. CDR3 nucleotide sequence: TGCAGTGCTAGAAAACAGGGGGAGGGAAAACTGTTTTTT.

Many counts were recorded for this clonotype. The rearrangement joins TRBV6-2 or TRBV6-3 to TRBJ2-7; perhaps TRBD2 as D (5 bases). The ends were cut back, 6 bases at V and 2 bases at J, with 17 bases in the middle. In germline, CDR1 is MNHEY, CDR2 SVGEGT. This CDR3 region has 15 residues. The CDR3 sequence is CASSRPRTSTYEQYF. The CDR3 bases are TGTGCCAGCAGCCGCCCGAGGACTTCTACCTACGAGCAGTACTTC.

This clonotype showed up many times. V and J are TRBV6-1 and TRBJ2-7; 7 bases are a match to TRBD1. CDR1 is MNHNS and CDR2 is SASEGT in the germline V gene. V shed 2 bases and J 2 bases; nucleotides not matched to a gene: 3. The CDR3 loop spans 14 amino acids. CDR3 protein: CASSERGRTYEQYF. For the CDR3, the DNA is TGTGCCAGCAGTGAAAGGGGGCGCACCTACGAGCAGTACTTC.

The chain carries TRBV29-1 and TRBJ2-1, with D unclear. The germline V gene encodes CDR1 SQVTM and CDR2 ANQGSEA. The CDR3 contains 9 residues. The CDR3 loop is CTVYNEQFF. The CDR3 coding sequence is TGCACCGTCTACAATGAGCAGTTCTTC.

The gene calls are TRBV2 and TRBJ1-2; TRBD1 might be the D (5 bases). The V end was cut by 6 bases, the J end by 4 bases, with 18 bases between. This CDR3 is built from 15 residues. The germline V gene encodes CDR1 SNHLY and CDR2 FYNNEI. CDR3: CASSPRQGGTYGYTF. CDR3 DNA: TGTGCCAGCAGCCCGCGGCAGGGTGGGACCTATGGCTACACCTTC.

As concerns this clonotype: A much larger clone lies a single base off, so this may be a read error. This chain joins TRBV5-6 and TRBJ2-7, with 7 bases aligning to TRBD1. The CDR3 totals 14 residues. Germline V gene lookup returns CDR1 SGHDT and CDR2 YYEEEE. V dropped 5 bases and J dropped 7; count of bases not matched to a gene: 12. Here the CDR3 reads CASSWGTATPEQYF. DNA of the CDR3: TGTGCCAGCAGTTGGGGGACAGCGACCCCTGAGCAGTACTTC.

The V call is TRBV14, the J call TRBJ2-1; 11 nucleotides match TRBD2. Germline-derived CDR1 and CDR2 are SGHDN and FVKESK. J gave up 9 bases and V 0 bases, and 16 bases lay outside the gene matches. The CDR3 has 19 amino acids. CDR3 coding DNA: TGTGCCAGCAGCCAAGAGCCCTCTAGCGGGGGGACCCTCAAGGGTGAGCAGTTCTTC. Its protein product is CASSQEPSSGGTLKGEQFF. Combining the CDR3 with reference TRBV14 and TRBJ2-1 gives the whole variable domain EAGVTQFPSHSVIEKGQTVTLRCDPISGHDNLYWYRRVMGKEIKFLLHFVKESKQDESGMPNNRFLAERTGGTYSTLKVQPAELEDSGVYFCASSQEPSSGGTLKGEQFFGPGTRLTVL.

This clonotype was seen at least ten times. This chain joins TRBV5-5 and TRBJ1-5; the D is unclear. Germline CDR1 and CDR2: SGHKS and YYEKEE (reference sequence). Trimming removed 4 bases from V and 4 bases from J, with 15 bases in between. The CDR3 is 15 amino acids. DNA for the CDR3: TGTGCCAGCAGCCGAGACGCGCTGGGGAATCAGCCCCAGCATTTT. Its protein is CASSRDALGNQPQHF.